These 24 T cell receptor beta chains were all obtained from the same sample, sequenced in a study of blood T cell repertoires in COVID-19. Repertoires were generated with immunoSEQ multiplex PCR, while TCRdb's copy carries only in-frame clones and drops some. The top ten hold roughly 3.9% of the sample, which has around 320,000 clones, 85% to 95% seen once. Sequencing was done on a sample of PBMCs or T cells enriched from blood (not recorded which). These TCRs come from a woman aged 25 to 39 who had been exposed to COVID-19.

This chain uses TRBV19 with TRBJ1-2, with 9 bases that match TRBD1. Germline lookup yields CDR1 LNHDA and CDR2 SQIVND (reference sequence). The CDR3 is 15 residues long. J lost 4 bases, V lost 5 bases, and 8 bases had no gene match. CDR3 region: CASSLAGQGLYGYTF. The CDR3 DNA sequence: TGTGCCAGTAGTCTGGCGGGACAGGGCCTCTATGGCTACACCTTC.

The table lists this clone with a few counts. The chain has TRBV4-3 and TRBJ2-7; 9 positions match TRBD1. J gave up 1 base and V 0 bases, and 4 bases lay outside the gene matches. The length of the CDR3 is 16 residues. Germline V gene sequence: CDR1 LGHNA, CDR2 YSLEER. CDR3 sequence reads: CASSQDHRGRSYEQYF. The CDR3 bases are TGCGCCAGCAGCCAAGATCACAGGGGGCGTTCCTACGAGCAGTACTTC.

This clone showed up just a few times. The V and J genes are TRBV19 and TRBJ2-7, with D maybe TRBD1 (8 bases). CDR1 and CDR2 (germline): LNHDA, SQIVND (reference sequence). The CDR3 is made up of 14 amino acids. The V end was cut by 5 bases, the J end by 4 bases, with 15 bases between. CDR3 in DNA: TGTGCCAGTAGTTTCGGACAGGGAGGGTACGAGCAGTACTTC. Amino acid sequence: CASSFGQGGYEQYF. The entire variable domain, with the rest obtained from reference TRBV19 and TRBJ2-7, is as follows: DGGITQSPKYLFRKEGQNVTLSCEQNLNHDAMYWYRQDPGQGLRLIYYSQIVNDFQKGDIAEGYSVSREKKESFPLTVTSAQKNPTAFYLCASSFGQGGYEQYFGPGTRLTVT.

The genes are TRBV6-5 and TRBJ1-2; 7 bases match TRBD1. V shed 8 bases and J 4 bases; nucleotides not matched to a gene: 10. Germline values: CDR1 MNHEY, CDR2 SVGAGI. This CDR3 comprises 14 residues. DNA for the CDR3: TGTGCCAGCCTGATTCACAGGGGTTCCTATGGCTACACCTTC. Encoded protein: CASLIHRGSYGYTF.

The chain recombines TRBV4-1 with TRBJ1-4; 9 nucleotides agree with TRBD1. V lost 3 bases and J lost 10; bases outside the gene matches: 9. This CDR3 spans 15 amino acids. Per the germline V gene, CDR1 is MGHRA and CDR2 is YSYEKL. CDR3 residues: CASSQAGQGSGKLFF. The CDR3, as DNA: TGCGCCAGCAGCCAGGCCGGACAGGGGTCGGGAAAACTGTTTTTT.

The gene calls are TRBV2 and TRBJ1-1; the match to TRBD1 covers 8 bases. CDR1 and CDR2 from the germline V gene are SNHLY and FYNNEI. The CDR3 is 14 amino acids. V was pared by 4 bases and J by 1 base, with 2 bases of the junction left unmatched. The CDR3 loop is CASSAGGRNTEAFF. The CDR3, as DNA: TGTGCCAGCAGTGCAGGGGGCAGGAACACTGAAGCTTTCTTT.

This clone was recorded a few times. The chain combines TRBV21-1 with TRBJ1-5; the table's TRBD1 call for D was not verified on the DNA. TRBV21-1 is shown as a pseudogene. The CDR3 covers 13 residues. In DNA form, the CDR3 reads TGTGCCAGCACAGTCAGGGGTGGTCAGCCCCAGCATTTT. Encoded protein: CASTVRGGQPQHF.

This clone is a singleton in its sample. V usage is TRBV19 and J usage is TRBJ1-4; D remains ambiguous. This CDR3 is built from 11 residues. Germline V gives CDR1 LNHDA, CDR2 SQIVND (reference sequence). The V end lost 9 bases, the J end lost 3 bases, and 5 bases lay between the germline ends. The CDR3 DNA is TGTGCCAGACAGTCTAATGAAAAACTGTTTTTT. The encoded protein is CARQSNEKLFF.

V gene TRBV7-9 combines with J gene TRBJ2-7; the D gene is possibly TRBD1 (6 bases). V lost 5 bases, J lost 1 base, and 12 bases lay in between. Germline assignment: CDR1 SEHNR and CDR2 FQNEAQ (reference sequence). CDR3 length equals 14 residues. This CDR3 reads CASSKTGKSYEQYF. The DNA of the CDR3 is TGTGCCAGCAGCAAGACAGGAAAATCCTACGAGCAGTACTTC.

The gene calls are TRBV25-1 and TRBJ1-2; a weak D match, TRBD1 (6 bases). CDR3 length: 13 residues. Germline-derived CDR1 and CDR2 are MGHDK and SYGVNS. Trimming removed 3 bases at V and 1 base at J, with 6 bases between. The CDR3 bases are TGTGCCAGCAGTGACAGGGGTAACTATGGCTACACCTTC. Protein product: CASSDRGNYGYTF.

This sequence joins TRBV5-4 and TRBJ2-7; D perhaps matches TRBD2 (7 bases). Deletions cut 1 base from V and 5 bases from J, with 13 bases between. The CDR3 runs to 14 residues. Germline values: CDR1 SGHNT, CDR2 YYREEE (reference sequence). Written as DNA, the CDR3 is TGTGCCAGCAGCTTGAAGGGGGGGTTCGACGAGCAGTACTTC. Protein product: CASSLKGGFDEQYF.

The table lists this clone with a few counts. The CDR3 region has the DNA TGTGCCAGCAGCTTAGTAGCGACAGGAGTGAATTCACCCCTCCACTTT. This sequence encodes CASSLVATGVNSPLHF. This chain uses TRBV7-2 with TRBJ1-6, with a weak D call TRBD1 (6 bases). Germline CDR1 reads SGHTA; CDR2 reads FQGNSA. Trimming took off 1 base at V and 7 bases at J, with 14 bases between the two ends. The CDR3 has 16 residues.

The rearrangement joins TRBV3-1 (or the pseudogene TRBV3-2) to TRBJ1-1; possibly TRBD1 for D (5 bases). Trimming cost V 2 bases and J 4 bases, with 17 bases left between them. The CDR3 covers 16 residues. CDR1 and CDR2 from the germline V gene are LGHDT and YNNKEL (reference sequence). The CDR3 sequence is CASSQTGYLRGTEAFF. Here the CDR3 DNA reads TGTGCCAGCAGCCAAACAGGTTACCTTAGAGGCACTGAAGCTTTCTTT.

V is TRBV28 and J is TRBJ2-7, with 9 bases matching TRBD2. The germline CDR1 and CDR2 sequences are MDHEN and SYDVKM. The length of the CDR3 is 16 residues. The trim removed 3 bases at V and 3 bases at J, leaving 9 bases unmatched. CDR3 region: CASSFPLAGTNYEQYF. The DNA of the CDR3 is TGTGCCAGCAGTTTTCCCCTAGCGGGGACCAACTACGAGCAGTACTTC. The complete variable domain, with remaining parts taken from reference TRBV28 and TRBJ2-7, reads DVKVTQSSRYLVKRTGEKVFLECVQDMDHENMFWYRQDPGLGLRLIYFSYDVKMKEKGDIPEGYSVSREKKERFSLILESASTNQTSMYLCASSFPLAGTNYEQYFGPGTRLTVT.

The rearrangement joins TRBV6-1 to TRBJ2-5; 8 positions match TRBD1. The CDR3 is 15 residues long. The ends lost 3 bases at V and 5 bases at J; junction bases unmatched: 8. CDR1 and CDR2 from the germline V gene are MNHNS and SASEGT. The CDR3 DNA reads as TGTGCCAGCAGTGACGAAGGGACAGGCCGGGAGACCCAGTACTTC. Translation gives CASSDEGTGRETQYF.

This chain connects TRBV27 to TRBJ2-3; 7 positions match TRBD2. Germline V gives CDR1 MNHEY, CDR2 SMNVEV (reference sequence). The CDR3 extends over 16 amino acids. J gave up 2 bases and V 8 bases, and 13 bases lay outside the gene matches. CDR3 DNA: TGTGCCAGCTGGAATGCTGGGGGGGGGTACACAGATACGCAGTATTTT. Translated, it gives CASWNAGGGYTDTQYF.

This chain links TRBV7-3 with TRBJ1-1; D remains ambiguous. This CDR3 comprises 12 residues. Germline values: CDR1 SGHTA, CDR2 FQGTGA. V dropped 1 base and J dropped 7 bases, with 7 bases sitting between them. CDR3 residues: CASSLREGEAFF. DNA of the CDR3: TGTGCCAGCAGCTTAAGGGAGGGTGAAGCTTTCTTT.

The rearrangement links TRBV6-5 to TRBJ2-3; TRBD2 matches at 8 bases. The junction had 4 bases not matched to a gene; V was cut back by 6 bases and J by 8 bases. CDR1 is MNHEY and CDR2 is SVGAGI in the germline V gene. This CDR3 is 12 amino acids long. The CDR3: CASRSAGGTQYF. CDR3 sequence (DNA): TGTGCCAGCAGGTCGGCGGGGGGTACGCAGTATTTT.

The CDR3 sequence is CASSYSQGTGAGEQYF. In DNA, the CDR3 is TGTGCCAGCAGTTACTCTCAAGGGACAGGGGCAGGCGAGCAGTACTTC. The gene calls are TRBV6-5 and TRBJ2-7; 10 bases are shared with TRBD1. The germline CDR1 and CDR2 sequences are MNHEY and SVGAGI. V lost 0 bases and J lost 6; bases outside the gene matches: 8. The CDR3 consists of 16 residues.

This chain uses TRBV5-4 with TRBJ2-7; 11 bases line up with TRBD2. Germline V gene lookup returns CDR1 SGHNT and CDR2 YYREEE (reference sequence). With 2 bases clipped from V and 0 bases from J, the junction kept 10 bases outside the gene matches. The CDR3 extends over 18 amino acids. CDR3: CASSFGSSGGPSSYEQYF. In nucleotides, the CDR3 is TGTGCCAGCAGCTTCGGGTCTAGCGGGGGGCCTAGCTCCTACGAGCAGTACTTC.

The CDR3 DNA reads TGTGCCAGCAGCCAAACCGTGGGCACCTCAACCGGGGAGCTGTTTTTT. Translation: CASSQTVGTSTGELFF. V is TRBV5-5 and J is TRBJ2-2; unclear D gene. Germline CDR1 and CDR2: SGHKS and YYEKEE (reference sequence). Trimming shortened V by 4 bases and J by 5 bases, and 18 bases separated the two germline ends. The CDR3 consists of 16 residues.

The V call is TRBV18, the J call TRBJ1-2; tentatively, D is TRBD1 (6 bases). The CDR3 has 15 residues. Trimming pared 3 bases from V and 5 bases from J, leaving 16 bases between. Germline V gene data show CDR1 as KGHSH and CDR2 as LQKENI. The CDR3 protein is CASSPELRDKYGYTF. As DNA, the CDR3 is TGTGCCAGCTCACCGGAGCTCCGGGACAAGTATGGCTACACCTTC.

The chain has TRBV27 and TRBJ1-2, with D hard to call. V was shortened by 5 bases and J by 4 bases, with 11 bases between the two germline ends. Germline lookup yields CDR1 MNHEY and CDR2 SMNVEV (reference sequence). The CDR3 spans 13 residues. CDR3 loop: CASSPGIVYGYTF. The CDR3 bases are TGTGCCAGCAGTCCCGGGATAGTCTATGGCTACACCTTC.

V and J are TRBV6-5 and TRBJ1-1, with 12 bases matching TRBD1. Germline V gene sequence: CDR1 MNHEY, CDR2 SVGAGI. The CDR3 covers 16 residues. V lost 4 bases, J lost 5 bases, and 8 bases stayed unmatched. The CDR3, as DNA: TGTGCCAGCAGTTCCCCATTGGGACAGGGGGCAACTGAAGCTTTCTTT. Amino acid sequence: CASSSPLGQGATEAFF.